The source of this T cell receptor beta chain is a study of regulatory T cells in long-lasting Graves disease. CDR3 size: 13 residues. Germline CDR1 DFQATT, CDR2 SNEGSKA (reference sequence). After removal of 6 bases from V and 4 bases from J, the junction contained 6 bases not matched to a gene. Building of the TCR beta libraries involved iRepertoire HTBI primers and Arm-PCR of CDR3 regions. One entry per CDR3 protein, called by TCRdb with MiXCR from the multiplex PCR reads. The sample lists about 430,000 distinct CDR3 sequences; over 12% were seen once. This clonotype came up a few times. As to time point: newly diagnosed GD, antithyroid drugs for less than 3 months. PBMC RNA served as the TCR library source. This sample also appeared in a second study, on T cells in Graves' hyperthyroidism and ophthalmopathy.

The sequences come from peripheral blood mononuclear cells (PBMCs), collected at new diagnosis, from a patient treated with antithyroid drugs. The sequence came from a woman aged 40-49 years with Graves disease. The chain couples TRBV20-1 to TRBJ1-5; TRBD1 aligns across 7 bases. The CDR3 DNA follows: TGCAGTGCGCGCCGGGACAGAAATCAGCCCCAGCATTTT. This translates into CSARRDRNQPQHF.